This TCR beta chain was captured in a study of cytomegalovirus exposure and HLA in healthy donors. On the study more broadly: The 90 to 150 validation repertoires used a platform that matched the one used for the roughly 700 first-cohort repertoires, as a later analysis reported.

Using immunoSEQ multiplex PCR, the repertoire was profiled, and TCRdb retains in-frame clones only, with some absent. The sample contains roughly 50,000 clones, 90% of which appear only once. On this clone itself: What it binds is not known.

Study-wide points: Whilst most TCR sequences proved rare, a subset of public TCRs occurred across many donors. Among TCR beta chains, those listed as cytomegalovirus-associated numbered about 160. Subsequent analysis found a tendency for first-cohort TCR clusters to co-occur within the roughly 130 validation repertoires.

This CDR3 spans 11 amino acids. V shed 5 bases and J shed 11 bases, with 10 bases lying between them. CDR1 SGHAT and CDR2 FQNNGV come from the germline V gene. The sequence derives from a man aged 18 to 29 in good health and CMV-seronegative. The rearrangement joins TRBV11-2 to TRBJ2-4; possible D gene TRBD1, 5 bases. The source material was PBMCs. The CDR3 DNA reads TGTGCCAGCAGCCTACAGGTGGTTCAGTACTTC. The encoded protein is CASSLQVVQYF.